The entry that follows covers one T cell receptor (beta chain) sequence. What it binds is unknown. This sample is drawn from a study of PD-1 blockade in classical Hodgkin lymphoma. Study summary: Patients got intravenous nivolumab 3 mg/kg every 2 weeks. Study results and limitations: According to reports, newly diagnosed patients had lower baseline TCR diversity than healthy donors, and relapsed/refractory patients had lower baseline TCR diversity still. Whoever responded completely had baseline diversity much like that seen in newly diagnosed patients.

The time point was: cycle 4 day 1 (C4D1), after 6 weeks of nivolumab. There was relapse after autologous stem cell transplantation in every patient, and there was variation in brentuximab vedotin exposure. Under best response, outcomes were complete response, partial response or progressive disease. Measured with immunoSEQ multiplex PCR; TCRdb has only the in-frame clones, and not every one. This sample has 21,000 or so clones; around 85% occur once, and the top ten carry more than 10%. The CDR3 sequence is 16 residues long. Germline V lookup: CDR1 SQVTM, CDR2 ANQGSEA. V gave up 2 bases and J gave up 4 bases; unmatched junction bases: 6.

The source is a human donor with classical Hodgkin lymphoma. The input for sequencing was peripheral blood mononuclear cells (PBMCs), taken before the fourth cycle of nivolumab. J is TRBJ2-1 and V is TRBV29-1, with 12 positions matching TRBD2. DNA of the CDR3: TGCAGCGTTGAATTGACTAGCGGGAGTTTTTACAATGAGCAGTTCTTC. Translating it yields CSVELTSGSFYNEQFF.